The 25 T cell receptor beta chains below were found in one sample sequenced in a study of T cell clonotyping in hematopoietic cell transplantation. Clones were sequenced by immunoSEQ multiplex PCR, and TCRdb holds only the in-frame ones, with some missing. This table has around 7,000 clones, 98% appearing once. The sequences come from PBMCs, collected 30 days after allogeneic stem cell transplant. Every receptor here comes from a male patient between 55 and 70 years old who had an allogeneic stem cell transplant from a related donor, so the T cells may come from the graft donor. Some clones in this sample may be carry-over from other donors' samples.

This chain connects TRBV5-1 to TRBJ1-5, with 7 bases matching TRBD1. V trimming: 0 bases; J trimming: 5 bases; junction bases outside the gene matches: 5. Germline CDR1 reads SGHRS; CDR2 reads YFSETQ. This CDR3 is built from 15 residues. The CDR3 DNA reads TGCGCCAGCAGCTTGGGACAGGGAGGTCATCAGCCCCAGCATTTT. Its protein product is CASSLGQGGHQPQHF.

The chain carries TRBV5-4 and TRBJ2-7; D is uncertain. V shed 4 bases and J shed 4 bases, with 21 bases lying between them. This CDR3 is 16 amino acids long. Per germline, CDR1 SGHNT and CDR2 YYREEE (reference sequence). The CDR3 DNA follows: TGTGCCAGCAGCGACCAACGTGCTCCGTCAGGATACGAGCAGTACTTC. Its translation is CASSDQRAPSGYEQYF.

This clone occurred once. The CDR3 here is CASSGLGQGEAFF. In nucleotides, the CDR3 is TGTGCCAGCAGTGGACTTGGACAGGGCGAAGCTTTCTTT. V and J are TRBV25-1 and TRBJ1-1; 8 positions agree with TRBD1. Germline assignment: CDR1 MGHDK and CDR2 SYGVNS. Losses at the gene ends were 4 bases for V and 8 bases for J; bases not matched to a gene: 6. The length of the CDR3 is 13 residues.

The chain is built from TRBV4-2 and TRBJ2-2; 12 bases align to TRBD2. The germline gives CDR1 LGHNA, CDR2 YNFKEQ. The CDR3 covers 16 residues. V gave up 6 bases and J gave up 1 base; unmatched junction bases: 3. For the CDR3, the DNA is TGTGCCAGCAGACTAGCGGGGGGCTGGAACACCGGGGAGCTGTTTTTT. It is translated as CASRLAGGWNTGELFF.

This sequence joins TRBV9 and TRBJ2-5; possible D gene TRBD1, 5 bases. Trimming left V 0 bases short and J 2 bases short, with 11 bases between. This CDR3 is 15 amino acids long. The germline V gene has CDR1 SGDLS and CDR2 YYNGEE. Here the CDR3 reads CASSVESRAQETQYF. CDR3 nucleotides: TGTGCCAGCAGCGTAGAGTCCAGGGCTCAAGAGACCCAGTACTTC. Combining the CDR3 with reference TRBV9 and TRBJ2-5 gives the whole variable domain DSGVTQTPKHLITATGQRVTLRCSPRSGDLSVYWYQQSLDQGLQFLIQYYNGEERAKGNILERFSAQQFPDLHSELNLSSLELGDSALYFCASSVESRAQETQYFGPGTRLLVL.

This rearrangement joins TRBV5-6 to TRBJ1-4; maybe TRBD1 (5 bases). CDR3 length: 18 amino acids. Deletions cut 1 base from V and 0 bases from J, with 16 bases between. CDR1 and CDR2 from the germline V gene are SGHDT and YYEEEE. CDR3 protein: CASSLRIGTVATNEKLFF. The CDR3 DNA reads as TGTGCCAGCAGCTTGCGGATTGGGACCGTTGCAACTAATGAAAAACTGTTTTTT.

The CDR3 here is CASSVRSGGAYEQYF. The CDR3 DNA sequence: TGTGCCAGCAGCGTACGGTCGGGTGGCGCCTACGAGCAGTACTTC. The chain uses TRBV9 and TRBJ2-7; no clear D gene. There are 15 residues in the CDR3. Trimming took off 1 base at V and 2 bases at J, with 13 bases between the two ends. Germline CDR1 is SGDLS and CDR2 is YYNGEE.

CDR3 sequence: CASSTQGVGHSPLHF. The CDR3 bases are TGTGCCAGTAGTACTCAGGGTGTAGGTCATTCACCCCTCCACTTT. The chain links TRBV19 to TRBJ1-6; the D gene is possibly TRBD1 (5 bases). Germline V gene lookup returns CDR1 LNHDA and CDR2 SQIVND (reference sequence). Trimming removed 4 bases from V and 8 bases from J, with 15 bases in between. The CDR3 contains 15 residues.

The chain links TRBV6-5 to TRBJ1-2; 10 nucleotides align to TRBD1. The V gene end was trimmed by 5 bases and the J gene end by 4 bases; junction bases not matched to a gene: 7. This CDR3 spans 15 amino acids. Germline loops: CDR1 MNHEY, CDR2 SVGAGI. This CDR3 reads CASSPERQGAYGYTF. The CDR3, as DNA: TGTGCCAGCAGTCCCGAACGACAGGGGGCCTATGGCTACACCTTC.

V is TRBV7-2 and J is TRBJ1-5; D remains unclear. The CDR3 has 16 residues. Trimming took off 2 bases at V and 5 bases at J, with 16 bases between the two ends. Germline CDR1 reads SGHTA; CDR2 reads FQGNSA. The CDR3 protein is CASSLIGIARDQPQHF. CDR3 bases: TGTGCCAGCAGCTTAATAGGGATTGCGCGCGATCAGCCCCAGCATTTT.

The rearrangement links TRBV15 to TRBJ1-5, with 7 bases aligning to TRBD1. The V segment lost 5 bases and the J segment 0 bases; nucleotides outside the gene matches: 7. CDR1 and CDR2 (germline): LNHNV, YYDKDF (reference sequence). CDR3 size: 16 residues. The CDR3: CATSPDTGVSNQPQHF. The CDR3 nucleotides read TGTGCCACCAGCCCAGATACAGGGGTTAGCAATCAGCCCCAGCATTTT.

The CDR3 region is CASSLGPGGVYGYTF. CDR3 bases: TGCGCCAGCAGCTTAGGGCCGGGGGGCGTCTATGGCTACACCTTC. This rearrangement joins TRBV5-1 to TRBJ1-2, with D maybe TRBD1 (6 bases). The CDR3 totals 15 residues. CDR1 and CDR2 (germline): SGHRS, YFSETQ. The V and J ends lost 2 bases and 4 bases respectively, with 15 bases between them.

The CDR3 loop reads CASSPYSGMGYGYTF. CDR3 nucleotide sequence: TGTGCCAGCAGCCCCTATTCAGGGATGGGGTATGGCTACACCTTC. The chain uses TRBV14 and TRBJ1-2, with D tentatively TRBD1 (5 bases). Germline CDR1 and CDR2: SGHDN and FVKESK. This CDR3 has 15 amino acids. Between the trimmed V and J ends, which lost 4 bases and 5 bases, there was a span of 17 bases.

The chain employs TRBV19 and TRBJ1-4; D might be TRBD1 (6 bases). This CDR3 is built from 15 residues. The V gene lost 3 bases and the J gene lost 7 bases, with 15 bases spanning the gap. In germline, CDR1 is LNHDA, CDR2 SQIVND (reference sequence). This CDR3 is CASSMYGGSVEKLFF. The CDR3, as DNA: TGTGCCAGTAGTATGTACGGGGGCAGTGTTGAAAAACTGTTTTTT. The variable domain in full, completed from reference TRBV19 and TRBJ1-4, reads DGGITQSPKYLFRKEGQNVTLSCEQNLNHDAMYWYRQDPGQGLRLIYYSQIVNDFQKGDIAEGYSVSREKKESFPLTVTSAQKNPTAFYLCASSMYGGSVEKLFFGSGTQLSVL.

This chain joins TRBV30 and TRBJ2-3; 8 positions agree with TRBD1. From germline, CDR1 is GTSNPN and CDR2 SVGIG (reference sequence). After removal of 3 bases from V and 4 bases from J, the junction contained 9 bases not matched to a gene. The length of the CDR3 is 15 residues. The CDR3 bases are TGTGCCTGGAGCCCCGGACAGGGATCGTCAGATACGCAGTATTTT. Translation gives CAWSPGQGSSDTQYF.

CDR3 DNA: TGTGCCAGCAGCTTAGCGGGGAACACTGAAGCTTTCTTT. Its protein product is CASSLAGNTEAFF. The V call is TRBV7-9, the J call TRBJ1-1, with unresolved D. V was trimmed by 0 bases and J by 1 base, leaving 3 bases between them. The CDR3 spans 13 residues. Germline V gene data show CDR1 as SEHNR and CDR2 as FQNEAQ (reference sequence).

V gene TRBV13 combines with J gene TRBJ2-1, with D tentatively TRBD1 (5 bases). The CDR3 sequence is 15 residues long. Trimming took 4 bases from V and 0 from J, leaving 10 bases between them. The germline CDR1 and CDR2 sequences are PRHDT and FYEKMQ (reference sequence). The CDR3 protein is CASSSRQSSYNEQFF. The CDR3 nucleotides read TGTGCCAGCAGCTCCAGACAGAGCTCCTACAATGAGCAGTTCTTC.

CDR3: CSVENPGRGYTEAFF. CDR3 nucleotide sequence: TGCAGCGTTGAAAACCCCGGCAGGGGTTACACTGAAGCTTTCTTT. The chain employs TRBV29-1 and TRBJ1-1; D is perhaps TRBD1 (6 bases). Germline CDR1 reads SQVTM; CDR2 reads ANQGSEA. The CDR3 loop spans 15 amino acids. V lost 2 bases and J 3 bases, leaving 16 bases between the germline ends.

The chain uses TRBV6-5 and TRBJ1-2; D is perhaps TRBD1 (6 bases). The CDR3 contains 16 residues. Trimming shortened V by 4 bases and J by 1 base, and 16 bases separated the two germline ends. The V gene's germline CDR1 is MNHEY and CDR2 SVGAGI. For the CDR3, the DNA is TGTGCCAGCAGTTCGGTCACAGGGTTCAGTAACTATGGCTACACCTTC. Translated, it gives CASSSVTGFSNYGYTF.

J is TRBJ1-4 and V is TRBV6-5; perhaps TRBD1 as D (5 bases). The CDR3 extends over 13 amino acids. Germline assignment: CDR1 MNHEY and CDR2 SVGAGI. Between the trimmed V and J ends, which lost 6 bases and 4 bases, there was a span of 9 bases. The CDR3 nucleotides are TGTGCCAGCAGCCAGGGACTTAATGAAAAACTGTTTTTT. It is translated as CASSQGLNEKLFF.

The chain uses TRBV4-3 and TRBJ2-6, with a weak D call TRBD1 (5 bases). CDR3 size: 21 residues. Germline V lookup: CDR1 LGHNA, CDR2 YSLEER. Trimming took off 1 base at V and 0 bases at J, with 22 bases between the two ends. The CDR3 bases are TGCGCCAGCAGCCAAGCGACTGGGGCCCCAGCTTCGACCTCTGGGGCCAACGTCCTGACTTTC. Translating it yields CASSQATGAPASTSGANVLTF.

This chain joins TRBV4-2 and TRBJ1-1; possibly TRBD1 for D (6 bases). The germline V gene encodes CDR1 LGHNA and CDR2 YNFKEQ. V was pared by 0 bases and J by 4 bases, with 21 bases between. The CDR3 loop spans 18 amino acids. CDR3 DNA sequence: TGTGCCAGCAGCCAAGATTCTTCCCCAGGGGTAGGTGTCACTGAAGCTTTCTTT. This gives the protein CASSQDSSPGVGVTEAFF.

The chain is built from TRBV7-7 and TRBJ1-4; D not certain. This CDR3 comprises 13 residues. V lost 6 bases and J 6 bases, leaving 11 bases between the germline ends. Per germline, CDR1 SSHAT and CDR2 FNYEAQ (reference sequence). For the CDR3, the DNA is TGTGCCAGCAGGGTCTTCGTTGATGAAAAACTGTTTTTT. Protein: CASRVFVDEKLFF.

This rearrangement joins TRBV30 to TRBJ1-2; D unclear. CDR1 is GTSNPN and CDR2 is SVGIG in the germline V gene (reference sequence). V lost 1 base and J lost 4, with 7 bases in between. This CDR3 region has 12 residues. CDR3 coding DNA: TGTGCCTGGAGTGAGGCCTCCTATGGCTACACCTTC. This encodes CAWSEASYGYTF.

The CDR3 region is CSVEGKFGQANTGELFF. The CDR3 nucleotides read TGCAGCGTTGAAGGGAAGTTCGGGCAGGCCAACACCGGGGAGCTGTTTTTT. The rearrangement uses TRBV29-1 and TRBJ2-2; no reliable D call. CDR3 length: 17 residues. The V end lost 1 base, the J end lost 2 bases, and 17 bases lay between the germline ends. CDR1 SQVTM and CDR2 ANQGSEA come from the germline V gene.